These 16 T cell receptor beta chains were all obtained from the same sample, sequenced in a study of low-dose radiotherapy and immunotherapy resistance in tumors (dated by TCRdb to 2021 to 2024). TCRdb names Illumina HiSeq 2500 as the instrument used. First-strand cDNA was synthesized using Superscript III and a set of TRAV- and TRBV-specific primers, so that both TCRalpha and TCRbeta chains were covered. TCRs were amplified with Phusion for about 22 PCR cycles using a constant-region primer together with the adapter attached to the V primers. TCRdb trimmed public reads at Q25 via fastp, called clones via MiXCR and kept in-frame beta chains. Rows with a matching CDR3 protein are joined into one entry that keeps the most common DNA and genes. The sample table lists about 91,000 distinct CDR3 sequences, around 20% of them with a count of one. The top ten clonotypes cover about 13% of the sample. What this sample's time point label stands for: after trial treatment. What this sample's treatment or condition label stands for: LDRT plus nivolumab, ipilimumab, low-dose cyclophosphamide and aspirin (RACIN trial).

The source was PBMCs, collected after low-dose radiotherapy plus immunotherapy. These receptors were obtained from a female donor with ovarian cancer.

This clonotype was detected only a few times. This is likely an artifact of a read error, given a far larger clone one base away. The chain is built from TRBV6-1 and TRBJ2-1, with 13 bases aligning to TRBD2. CDR3 size: 15 residues. Per germline, CDR1 MNHNS and CDR2 SASEGT. The CDR3 spells CASSEGTSGKYEQFF. The CDR3, as DNA: TGTGCCAGCAGCGAAGGGACTAGCGGGAAGTACGAGCAGTTCTTC.

The sample holds many counts of this clonotype. This sequence joins TRBV6-2 or TRBV6-3 and TRBJ1-1, with TRBD1 as a possible D gene (6 bases). Trimming removed 1 base at V and 5 bases at J, with 11 bases between. The CDR3 contains 14 residues. Germline lookup yields CDR1 MNHEY and CDR2 SVGEGT. The CDR3 region is CASSYYGGLTEAFF. The CDR3 DNA sequence: TGTGCCAGCAGTTACTACGGGGGCCTAACTGAAGCTTTCTTT.

This clonotype was seen a few times. The J gene is TRBJ1-1, the V gene TRBV19; 7 bases match TRBD1. Germline trimming cut 6 bases from V and 0 bases from J; bases unmatched to any gene: 16. This CDR3 is 18 amino acids long. Germline CDR1 reads LNHDA; CDR2 reads SQIVND (reference sequence). Written as DNA, the CDR3 is TGTGCCAGTAGCAACAGGGGTCCCTGGGCAGGGGTGAACACTGAAGCTTTCTTT. The encoded protein is CASSNRGPWAGVNTEAFF.

This clonotype occurred many times. This rearrangement joins TRBV15 to TRBJ1-6, with 9 positions matching TRBD1. This CDR3 has 14 residues. V lost 6 bases, J lost 10 bases, and 7 bases stayed unmatched. Germline V lookup: CDR1 LNHNV, CDR2 YYDKDF (reference sequence). The CDR3 region has the DNA TGTGCCACCAGGGGACAGGGAAGCTACTCACCCCTCCACTTT. Residues: CATRGQGSYSPLHF.

In the case of this clonotype: Just one base apart from a much larger clone, this may be a read error. The chain combines TRBV20-1 with TRBJ2-1, with TRBD2 matching 13 bases. Germline V gene sequence: CDR1 DFQATT, CDR2 SNEGSKA (reference sequence). The CDR3 has 16 amino acids. The CDR3 DNA reads TGCGGTGCTAATTCACCGGGACTAGCGGGGAACAATGAGCAGTTCTTC. Encoded protein: CGANSPGLAGNNEQFF.

This clonotype was seen many times. The rearrangement links TRBV26 to TRBJ1-5; the D call TRBD1 from the table was never checked on the DNA. TRBV26 counts as a pseudogene. CDR3 length equals 14 residues. The CDR3 bases are TGTGCCAGCAGCCACGGGACAGGCAATCAGCCCCAGCATTTT. Its protein is CASSHGTGNQPQHF.

As concerns this clonotype: A single base is all that separates this from a far larger clone, so a read error is likely. This sequence joins TRBV5-4 and TRBJ2-7, with D maybe TRBD1 (6 bases). V dropped 7 bases and J dropped 7 bases, with 27 bases sitting between them. CDR3 size: 16 residues. From germline, CDR1 is SGHNT and CDR2 YYREEE (reference sequence). CDR3 sequence: CASSRGGQSSYNEQYF. CDR3 DNA: TGTGCCAGCTCCAGGGGCGGACAAAGCTCCTACAATGAGCAGTACTTC.

This clonotype occurred many times. This chain connects TRBV6-5 to TRBJ1-5; perhaps TRBD1 as D (6 bases). CDR1 and CDR2 from the germline V gene are MNHEY and SVGAGI. Deletions cut 6 bases from V and 5 bases from J, with 8 bases between. The CDR3 has 12 amino acids. In nucleotides, the CDR3 is TGTGCCAGCAGACAGGGAGATCAGCCCCAGCATTTT. Amino acid sequence: CASRQGDQPQHF.

This clonotype was seen at least ten times. The chain carries TRBV3-1 and TRBJ1-2; TRBD1 might be the D (5 bases). CDR1 and CDR2 from the germline V gene are LGHDT and YNNKEL (reference sequence). There are 14 residues in the CDR3. Trimming shortened V by 2 bases and J by 4 bases, and 11 bases separated the two germline ends. The CDR3 reads CASSQSGGVYGYTF. In DNA form, the CDR3 reads TGTGCCAGCAGCCAAAGCGGGGGGGTCTATGGCTACACCTTC.

The chain recombines TRBV5-1 with TRBJ2-7, with a possible D match to TRBD2 (6 bases). Trimming left V 0 bases short and J 3 bases short, with 13 bases between. Germline V gives CDR1 SGHRS, CDR2 YFSETQ. The CDR3 extends over 15 amino acids. CDR3 nucleotide sequence: TGCGCCAGCAGCTTGGGGGGTAGCGGATTCTACGAGCAGTACTTC. It encodes CASSLGGSGFYEQYF.

This clonotype was observed many times. V is TRBV20-1 and J is TRBJ1-1, with a possible D match to TRBD1 (5 bases). The CDR3 sequence is 13 residues long. Trimming pared 6 bases from V and 5 bases from J, leaving 16 bases between. Germline assignment: CDR1 DFQATT and CDR2 SNEGSKA (reference sequence). The CDR3 nucleotides read TGCAGTGCCCACTTGGGGGTGAGGACTGAAGCTTTCTTT. This sequence encodes CSAHLGVRTEAFF.

This chain connects TRBV9 to TRBJ2-7; D not resolved. The CDR3 totals 14 residues. From germline, CDR1 is SGDLS and CDR2 YYNGEE. The germline V and J ends were trimmed by 2 bases and 2 bases, with 11 bases remaining between them. The CDR3 coding sequence is TGTGCCAGCAGCGTTGAGGACCAGCCCTACGAGCAGTACTTC. Translated, it gives CASSVEDQPYEQYF.

This clonotype was recorded many times. This chain's CDR3 is CASRLAGGADTQYF. CDR3 in DNA: TGTGCCAGCCGCCTAGCGGGAGGGGCAGATACGCAGTATTTT. This chain links TRBV2 with TRBJ2-3; 12 bases match TRBD2. CDR3 length equals 14 residues. In germline, CDR1 is SNHLY, CDR2 FYNNEI. V was pared by 8 bases and J by 4 bases, with 4 bases of the junction left unmatched.

This clonotype was seen at least ten times. The rearrangement uses TRBV20-1 and TRBJ1-5; D might be TRBD1 (6 bases). Germline CDR1 DFQATT, CDR2 SNEGSKA (reference sequence). Trimming stripped 6 bases from V and 0 bases from J, with 18 bases between. The CDR3 runs to 16 residues. CDR3 in amino acids: CSATDRPGYSNQPQHF. The CDR3 coding sequence is TGCAGTGCGACAGACAGGCCGGGTTATAGCAATCAGCCCCAGCATTTT.

At least ten counts were recorded for this clonotype. The chain joins TRBV18 to TRBJ2-7; D perhaps matches TRBD1 (6 bases). CDR3 length: 15 residues. Germline CDR1 and CDR2: KGHSH and LQKENI. V gave up 3 bases and J gave up 5 bases, with 17 bases separating them. CDR3 coding DNA: TGTGCCAGCTCACCGGTCAGACAGGAGTCCCACGAGCAGTACTTC. This encodes CASSPVRQESHEQYF. The entire variable domain, with the rest obtained from reference TRBV18 and TRBJ2-7, is as follows: NAGVMQNPRHLVRRRGQEARLRCSPMKGHSHVYWYRQLPEEGLKFMVYLQKENIIDESGMPKERFSAEFPKEGPSILRIQQVVRGDSAAYFCASSPVRQESHEQYFGPGTRLTVT.

This clonotype occurred many times. V gene TRBV19 combines with J gene TRBJ2-2, with D unresolved. The CDR3 has 14 amino acids. Deletions cut 3 bases from V and 3 bases from J, with 8 bases between. CDR1 is LNHDA, CDR2 SQIVND, per germline (reference sequence). DNA of the CDR3: TGTGCCAGTAGTATGGCGTCGCACACCGGGGAGCTGTTTTTT. Translation gives CASSMASHTGELFF. Full variable domain (missing parts from reference TRBV19 and TRBJ2-2): DGGITQSPKYLFRKEGQNVTLSCEQNLNHDAMYWYRQDPGQGLRLIYYSQIVNDFQKGDIAEGYSVSREKKESFPLTVTSAQKNPTAFYLCASSMASHTGELFFGEGSRLTVL.